The clone carrying this TCR beta chain was seen once. This record belongs to a study of T cells in Graves' hyperthyroidism and ophthalmopathy. It was RNA transcripts that yielded the amplified TCR beta CDR3 regions. The TCR CDR3 was amplified in a first-round RT-PCR using the HTBI primer set. TCRdb passed the multiplex PCR reads through MiXCR, listing each CDR3 protein once. The sample lists more than 300,000 distinct CDR3 sequences, over 11% occurring once. The ends were cut back, 5 bases at V and 5 bases at J, with 19 bases in the middle. The CDR3 loop spans 15 amino acids. Germline V gene sequence: CDR1 MNHEY, CDR2 SVGAGI.

The receptor was derived from a young woman with Graves' hyperthyroidism. The chain couples TRBV6-5 to TRBJ2-7; D not certain. Sequenced: blood. DNA of the CDR3: TGTGCCAGCAGTCCCTCGCCAAGTCGCGCTCACGAGCAGTACTTC. Protein product: CASSPSPSRAHEQYF.